These 14 T cell receptor beta chains were sequenced from one sample in a study of cytomegalovirus exposure and HLA in healthy donors. PCR primers comprised 60 Vbeta and 13 Jbeta primers. Clones were sequenced by immunoSEQ multiplex PCR, and TCRdb holds only the in-frame ones, with some missing. The table lists around 150,000 clones, less than 80% of them singletons. Sequencing was done on a sample of PBMCs. These TCRs come from a man aged 50-60 years in good health and CMV-seropositive.

This rearrangement joins TRBV29-1 to TRBJ2-7; 9 bases line up with TRBD1. With 6 bases clipped from V and 1 base from J, the junction kept 10 bases outside the gene matches. The CDR3 contains 15 residues. Germline CDR1 reads SQVTM; CDR2 reads ANQGSEA. The CDR3 reads CSVRTGTGLSYEQYF. The DNA for the CDR3 is TGCAGCGTGAGAACCGGGACAGGGCTATCCTACGAGCAGTACTTC.

The chain employs TRBV5-1 and TRBJ2-7, with 7 bases aligning to TRBD2. The CDR3 has 16 amino acids. After removal of 4 bases from V and 2 bases from J, the junction contained 12 bases not matched to a gene. The germline V gene encodes CDR1 SGHRS and CDR2 YFSETQ. The CDR3 protein is CASSLTFASGTYEQYF. The DNA of the CDR3 is TGCGCCAGCAGCCTAACCTTCGCTAGCGGAACCTACGAGCAGTACTTC.

The genes are TRBV5-4 and TRBJ1-2; D is perhaps TRBD1 (5 bases). Trimming shortened V by 1 base and J by 3 bases, and 22 bases separated the two germline ends. This CDR3 region has 18 residues. Germline CDR1 reads SGHNT; CDR2 reads YYREEE (reference sequence). CDR3 sequence (DNA): TGTGCCAGCAGCTTGAGGGTATTGGGACTCCCTACGGACTATGGCTACACCTTC. It specifies CASSLRVLGLPTDYGYTF. The whole variable domain, remainder taken from reference TRBV5-4 and TRBJ1-2, is ETGVTQSPTHLIKTRGQQVTLRCSSQSGHNTVSWYQQALGQGPQFIFQYYREEENGRGNFPPRFSGLQFPNYSSELNVNALELDDSALYLCASSLRVLGLPTDYGYTFGSGTRLTVV.

This sequence joins TRBV7-9 and TRBJ1-1; 7 nucleotides line up with TRBD1. Trimming removed 5 bases from V and 1 base from J; junction bases left unmatched: 7. The CDR3 has 15 amino acids. Per the germline V gene, CDR1 is SEHNR and CDR2 is FQNEAQ (reference sequence). DNA for the CDR3: TGTGCCAGCAGCACCCGGGACAGCTCGAACACTGAAGCTTTCTTT. This translates into CASSTRDSSNTEAFF.

This clone was counted between two and nine times. The rearrangement links TRBV5-6 to TRBJ1-2, with D possibly being TRBD1 (6 bases). Per the germline V gene, CDR1 is SGHDT and CDR2 is YYEEEE. Trimming removed 0 bases at V and 9 bases at J, with 12 bases between. This CDR3 contains 13 residues. The CDR3 DNA reads TGTGCCAGCAGCTTGGAGTACAGGGACCGCTACACCTTC. Protein sequence: CASSLEYRDRYTF. Complete variable domain (other parts from reference TRBV5-6 and TRBJ1-2): DAGVTQSPTHLIKTRGQQVTLRCSPKSGHDTVSWYQQALGQGPQFIFQYYEEEERQRGNFPDRFSGHQFPNYSSELNVNALLLGDSALYLCASSLEYRDRYTFGSGTRLTVV.

The V and J genes are TRBV19 and TRBJ1-5; no clear D. From germline, CDR1 is LNHDA and CDR2 SQIVND (reference sequence). The CDR3 extends over 14 amino acids. Deletions cut 8 bases from V and 7 bases from J, with 18 bases between. The CDR3 reads CASALRETGQPQHF. The CDR3 DNA reads as TGTGCCAGTGCCCTGAGGGAGACGGGCCAGCCCCAGCATTTT.

V is TRBV27 and J is TRBJ2-7; weak D call: TRBD1 (7 bases). The CDR3 loop spans 17 amino acids. Trimming shortened V by 1 base and J by 1 base, and 17 bases separated the two germline ends. CDR1 is MNHEY, CDR2 SMNVEV, per germline (reference sequence). CDR3 nucleotides: TGTGCCAGCAGTTTATACCCAGGGGGAGGTATTTCCTACGAGCAGTACTTC. Encoded protein: CASSLYPGGGISYEQYF.

V is TRBV20-1 and J is TRBJ1-1, with D unclear. Germline CDR1 and CDR2: DFQATT and SNEGSKA (reference sequence). CDR3 size: 11 residues. Between the trimmed V and J ends, which lost 3 bases and 11 bases, there was a span of 13 bases. The CDR3 DNA is TGCAGTGCTAGGCTAGCGGGTTGGGCTTTCTTT. Its translation is CSARLAGWAFF.

The V gene is TRBV11-2, the J gene TRBJ2-1; 9 bases line up with TRBD2. The germline V gene encodes CDR1 SGHAT and CDR2 FQNNGV. The J segment lost 9 bases and the V segment lost 2 bases, leaving 14 bases of the junction unmatched. This CDR3 contains 17 residues. This chain's CDR3 is CASSLSRSSGSSGEQFF. CDR3 sequence (DNA): TGTGCCAGCAGCTTATCCAGGAGTAGCGGGAGTTCAGGTGAGCAGTTCTTC. The full variable domain, in which reference TRBV11-2 and TRBJ2-1 provide the parts outside the CDR3, is EAGVAQSPRYKIIEKRQSVAFWCNPISGHATLYWYQQILGQGPKLLIQFQNNGVVDDSQLPKDRFSAERLKGVDSTLKIQPAKLEDSAVYLCASSLSRSSGSSGEQFFGPGTRLTVL.

The chain carries TRBV28 and TRBJ1-1, with a weak D call TRBD1 (5 bases). Per germline, CDR1 MDHEN and CDR2 SYDVKM. This CDR3 has 12 residues. With 9 bases removed from V and 3 bases from J, the gap between germline ends came to 11 bases. The CDR3 sequence is CASSAGDTEAFF. The CDR3 nucleotides read TGTGCCAGTTCCGCGGGGGACACTGAAGCTTTCTTT.

The chain is built from TRBV27 and TRBJ2-7; 7 bases agree with TRBD1. The CDR3 extends over 14 amino acids. V trimming: 6 bases; J trimming: 3 bases; junction bases outside the gene matches: 8. The germline CDR1 and CDR2 sequences are MNHEY and SMNVEV (reference sequence). The CDR3 region has the DNA TGTGCCAGCAGACCCGGACAGGTGGGCTACGAGCAGTACTTC. Amino acids: CASRPGQVGYEQYF.

The J gene is TRBJ1-1, the V gene TRBV5-4; D possibly corresponds to TRBD1 (6 bases). The CDR3 has 15 residues. Trimming pared 7 bases from V and 1 base from J, leaving 17 bases between. Germline values: CDR1 SGHNT, CDR2 YYREEE (reference sequence). Here the CDR3 reads CASQTRGSQNTEAFF. The CDR3 region has the DNA TGTGCCAGCCAAACCAGGGGCAGCCAGAACACTGAAGCTTTCTTT.

This sequence joins TRBV2 and TRBJ1-4; no clear D. In germline, CDR1 is SNHLY, CDR2 FYNNEI. Trimming pared 7 bases from V and 5 bases from J, leaving 11 bases between. The CDR3 covers 13 residues. The CDR3 spells CASMLGQNEKLFF. In DNA form, the CDR3 reads TGTGCCAGCATGCTGGGCCAAAATGAAAAACTGTTTTTT.

The chain has TRBV29-1 and TRBJ2-7, with TRBD1 matching over 9 bases. V gave up 7 bases and J gave up 3 bases; unmatched junction bases: 7. There are 13 residues in the CDR3. Looked up from germline, CDR1 is SQVTM and CDR2 is ANQGSEA. The CDR3 loop is CSGGQGGGYEQYF. CDR3 DNA: TGCAGCGGGGGACAGGGAGGCGGCTACGAGCAGTACTTC.